This T cell receptor beta chain was identified in a study of blood T cell repertoires in COVID-19. Across the study: Acute and convalescent COVID-19 samples came from the United States, Italy and Spain. From T cells, B-cell-depleted T cells, or PBMCs came the material, which was cDNA or gDNA.

Per the study methods: Estimates of nucleated cell counts were drawn from the amplification of reference gene primers. Using immunoSEQ multiplex PCR, the repertoire was profiled, and TCRdb retains in-frame clones only, with some absent. Clone size and the V and J calls come from that table; the DNA yielded D and trimming. The table lists under 250,000 clones, around 90% of them singletons, with about 6.5% in the top ten. The sample was peripheral blood. This clonotype originated in a man aged 60 to 75 who had recovered from COVID-19.

CDR3 protein: CASSSLQAGAVFGYTF. The CDR3, as DNA: TGTGCCAGCAGCTCGTTACAAGCGGGGGCGGTTTTTGGCTACACCTTC. The chain combines TRBV7-6 with TRBJ1-2; tentative D call: TRBD1 (6 bases). The V gene's germline CDR1 is SGHVS and CDR2 FNYEAQ. The CDR3 covers 16 residues. V lost 4 bases to trimming and J lost 7 bases, with 22 bases between them.